This TCR delta chain was sequenced during a study of Vδ1+ human thymocytes. Overall study results and limits: Thymic TRG and TRD repertoires appeared highly polyclonal, with Gaussian CDR3 length distributions. TRG sequences recurred across donors, whereas TRD sequences stayed essentially private. About 20% of thymic delta-chain sequences were Vdelta2, with few Vdelta3, unlike blood Vdelta1+ controls.

The V and J ends lost 3 bases and 0 bases, in that order; junction bases with no gene match: 11. This CDR3 contains 21 residues. Per the germline V gene, CDR1 is GEAIGNYY and CDR2 is EKD. By proportion, this clone is medium-sized. Its antigen is as yet unknown. The sorted cells were CD3+ Vdelta1+ Vdelta2- thymocytes from alphabeta-depleted thymus. Between roughly 97% and 99.6% of sorted thymocytes were Vdelta1+. RNA was extracted from the cells and then reverse transcribed. CDR3 amplicons came from multiplex PCR with pooled V-gene forward and constant-region reverse primers. TCRdb made new clone calls on the multiplex PCR reads using CATT. The repertoire has 20,000 to 25,000 delta-chain clones, around 7.9% of them found once; the top ten carry approximately 1%.

Sequenced material: Vdelta1+ gamma-delta thymocytes from the thymus. Subset described: FACS-sorted CD3+ TCRalphabeta- TCRVdelta1+ TCRVdelta2- thymocytes. The rearrangement uses TRDV2 and TRDJ3; 12 nucleotides align to TRDD3. The source of this sequence is a child younger than two who had congenital heart surgery. CDR3 in DNA: TGTGCCTGTGACCTGTACTGGGGGATACTATCTAGCTCCTGGGACACCCGACAGATGTTTTTC. It codes for CACDLYWGILSSSWDTRQMFF.